This passage covers 25 T cell receptor beta chains from one sample sequenced in a study of blood T cell repertoires in COVID-19. The protocol was immunoSEQ multiplex PCR, while the TCRdb copy is restricted to in-frame clones and leaves out a portion. The sample lists about 180,000 clones, approximately 85% occurring once. Sequenced input: peripheral blood. The receptors here all came from a man between 60 and 75 years old with acute or convalescent COVID-19.

V gene TRBV30 combines with J gene TRBJ1-1, with D possibly TRBD1 on 5 matching bases. The CDR3 is 14 residues long. V dropped 0 bases and J dropped 2 bases, with 10 bases sitting between them. Germline CDR1 GTSNPN, CDR2 SVGIG (reference sequence). The CDR3 sequence is CAWSVYRGNTEAFF. In DNA form, the CDR3 reads TGTGCCTGGAGTGTATATAGGGGAAACACTGAAGCTTTCTTT.

The V and J genes are TRBV4-2 and TRBJ2-1, with D tentatively TRBD1 (6 bases). The CDR3 extends over 14 amino acids. The germline V and J ends were trimmed by 1 base and 6 bases, with 10 bases remaining between them. The germline CDR1 and CDR2 sequences are LGHNA and YNFKEQ. This CDR3 reads CASSQAGQSNEQFF. CDR3 coding DNA: TGTGCCAGCAGCCAAGCGGGACAAAGCAATGAGCAGTTCTTC.

The rearrangement links TRBV6-2 or TRBV6-3 to TRBJ2-1; tentative D call: TRBD2 (5 bases). CDR1 is MNHEY and CDR2 is SVGEGT in the germline V gene. The CDR3 consists of 12 residues. Between the trimmed V and J ends, which lost 5 bases and 3 bases, there was a span of 5 bases. CDR3 region: CASSRDYNEQFF. The CDR3 nucleotides read TGTGCCAGCAGTCGGGACTACAATGAGCAGTTCTTC.

The chain carries TRBV6-6 and TRBJ2-3, with 9 bases lining up with TRBD2. Germline V gene sequence: CDR1 MNHNY, CDR2 SVGAGI (reference sequence). This CDR3 spans 16 amino acids. Germline trimming cut 2 bases from V and 5 bases from J; bases unmatched to any gene: 8. CDR3 residues: CASSYRAGGLRDTQYF. In nucleotides, the CDR3 is TGTGCCAGCAGTTACCGCGCGGGAGGGCTCAGAGATACGCAGTATTTT.

This chain connects TRBV18 to TRBJ2-1; 9 positions match TRBD2. The length of the CDR3 is 15 residues. The germline CDR1 and CDR2 sequences are KGHSH and LQKENI. Germline trimming cut 5 bases from V and 5 bases from J; bases unmatched to any gene: 7. The CDR3 DNA reads as TGTGCCAGCTCATTAGGCGCTAGCGGGAACAATGAGCAGTTCTTC. Protein: CASSLGASGNNEQFF. The full variable domain, rest sourced from reference TRBV18 and TRBJ2-1, is NAGVMQNPRHLVRRRGQEARLRCSPMKGHSHVYWYRQLPEEGLKFMVYLQKENIIDESGMPKERFSAEFPKEGPSILRIQQVVRGDSAAYFCASSLGASGNNEQFFGPGTRLTVL.

The chain links TRBV9 to TRBJ1-6; D is unclear. V was trimmed by 0 bases and J by 3 bases, leaving 4 bases between them. The CDR3 is 14 amino acids. Looked up from germline, CDR1 is SGDLS and CDR2 is YYNGEE. The CDR3 DNA sequence: TGTGCCAGCAGCGTAGCCAGCTATAATTCACCCCTCCACTTT. Translated: CASSVASYNSPLHF. Drawing the rest from reference TRBV9 and TRBJ1-6, the complete variable domain is DSGVTQTPKHLITATGQRVTLRCSPRSGDLSVYWYQQSLDQGLQFLIQYYNGEERAKGNILERFSAQQFPDLHSELNLSSLELGDSALYFCASSVASYNSPLHFGNGTRLTVT.

V gene TRBV6-5 combines with J gene TRBJ2-3, with TRBD2 identical over 11 bases. This CDR3 is built from 13 residues. Germline loops: CDR1 MNHEY, CDR2 SVGAGI. The CDR3 protein is CVVSGRAGDTQYF. CDR3 nucleotide sequence: TGTGTCGTTAGCGGGAGGGCCGGAGATACGCAGTATTTT.

The chain recombines TRBV5-1 with TRBJ1-6; D unclear. The CDR3 spans 15 residues. CDR1 SGHRS and CDR2 YFSETQ come from the germline V gene. V lost 3 bases and J lost 8, with 15 bases in between. The CDR3 reads CASSSRPGSDSPLHF. CDR3 bases: TGCGCCAGCAGCTCGCGCCCGGGGTCGGATTCACCCCTCCACTTT. The whole variable domain, remainder taken from reference TRBV5-1 and TRBJ1-6, is KAGVTQTPRYLIKTRGQQVTLSCSPISGHRSVSWYQQTPGQGLQFLFEYFSETQRNKGNFPGRFSGRQFSNSRSEMNVSTLELGDSALYLCASSSRPGSDSPLHFGNGTRLTVT.

The chain carries TRBV4-3 and TRBJ2-7, with D perhaps TRBD1 (5 bases). Trimming pared 1 base from V and 3 bases from J, leaving 7 bases between. Germline V gene sequence: CDR1 LGHNA, CDR2 YSLEER. This CDR3 is 13 amino acids long. The CDR3 loop is CASSQVQGYEQYF. CDR3 coding DNA: TGCGCCAGCAGCCAAGTCCAGGGCTACGAGCAGTACTTC.

The J gene is TRBJ2-2, the V gene TRBV6-6; no clear D. The V end lost 0 bases, the J end lost 1 base, and 3 bases lay between the germline ends. Germline values: CDR1 MNHNY, CDR2 SVGAGI (reference sequence). This CDR3 is built from 14 residues. CDR3 amino acids: CASSYSGNTGELFF. CDR3 coding DNA: TGTGCCAGCAGTTACTCCGGGAACACCGGGGAGCTGTTTTTT.

V gene TRBV11-2 combines with J gene TRBJ2-1; D remains unclear. Between the trimmed V and J ends, which lost 5 bases and 14 bases, there was a span of 16 bases. This CDR3 has 12 amino acids. In germline, CDR1 is SGHAT, CDR2 FQNNGV. CDR3 sequence (DNA): TGTGCCAGCAGCCCCTACCTCGTGCCCAAGTTCTTC. Encoded protein: CASSPYLVPKFF.

The chain joins TRBV19 to TRBJ2-7; 8 nucleotides match TRBD2. The trim removed 4 bases at V and 3 bases at J, leaving 5 bases unmatched. Germline V gives CDR1 LNHDA, CDR2 SQIVND (reference sequence). This CDR3 contains 14 residues. This CDR3 is CASSKLAGYYEQYF. CDR3 sequence (DNA): TGTGCCAGTAGTAAATTAGCGGGATACTACGAGCAGTACTTC.

The V call is TRBV9, the J call TRBJ2-5, with TRBD1 matching 11 bases. V trimming: 0 bases; J trimming: 5 bases; junction bases outside the gene matches: 9. CDR3 size: 17 residues. Germline V gives CDR1 SGDLS, CDR2 YYNGEE. The CDR3 DNA reads TGTGCCAGCAGCGTAGCCCTCCGGACAGGGGGCTTGGAGACCCAGTACTTC. This gives the protein CASSVALRTGGLETQYF.

The chain joins TRBV12-5 to TRBJ2-5, with TRBD2 matching over 9 bases. Germline CDR1 and CDR2: LGHNT and FRNRAP. The CDR3 extends over 16 amino acids. V was pared by 4 bases and J by 0 bases, with 6 bases of the junction left unmatched. The CDR3 is CASGSLAGQYQETQYF. In nucleotides, the CDR3 is TGTGCTAGTGGTTCCCTAGCGGGGCAGTACCAAGAGACCCAGTACTTC.

The V call is TRBV7-3, the J call TRBJ2-5; 8 bases map to TRBD1. Germline CDR1 SGHTA, CDR2 FQGTGA. V dropped 5 bases and J dropped 4; count of bases not matched to a gene: 3. CDR3 length: 13 residues. The CDR3 nucleotides read TGTGCCAGCAGCATAGGGACAGGAGAGACCCAGTACTTC. As protein: CASSIGTGETQYF.

This rearrangement joins TRBV6-2 or TRBV6-3 to TRBJ2-3; the D gene is possibly TRBD1 (5 bases). Germline CDR1 and CDR2: MNHEY and SVGEGT. V gave up 4 bases and J gave up 0 bases, with 11 bases separating them. This CDR3 comprises 15 residues. DNA of the CDR3: TGTGCCAGCAGTTGGGGTGGGGCCAGCACAGATACGCAGTATTTT. Translation gives CASSWGGASTDTQYF.

The chain recombines TRBV5-8 with TRBJ2-7; 7 bases align to TRBD2. The CDR3 sequence is 17 residues long. Losses at the gene ends were 2 bases for V and 0 bases for J; bases not matched to a gene: 11. CDR1 is SGHTS, CDR2 YDEGEE, per germline. The CDR3 loop reads CASSFSIPSGFSYEQYF. DNA of the CDR3: TGTGCCAGCAGCTTTTCCATCCCTAGCGGCTTCTCCTACGAGCAGTACTTC.

V usage is TRBV5-6 and J usage is TRBJ2-5; 7 nucleotides agree with TRBD1. After removal of 6 bases from V and 2 bases from J, the junction contained 7 bases not matched to a gene. The CDR3 is 14 residues long. Germline V lookup: CDR1 SGHDT, CDR2 YYEEEE. The CDR3 DNA sequence: TGTGCCAGCACCGAGCAGGGGGTGCAAGAGACCCAGTACTTC. Encoded protein: CASTEQGVQETQYF.

The chain links TRBV2 to TRBJ2-2; D perhaps matches TRBD2 (6 bases). CDR1 is SNHLY and CDR2 is FYNNEI in the germline V gene. V was trimmed by 7 bases and J by 4 bases, leaving 13 bases between them. The CDR3 is 14 residues long. CDR3: CASKTRGITGELFF. CDR3 nucleotide sequence: TGTGCCAGCAAAACCCGGGGGATCACCGGGGAGCTGTTTTTT.

The rearrangement uses TRBV27 and TRBJ2-2, with D perhaps matching TRBD2 (5 bases). Germline V gene sequence: CDR1 MNHEY, CDR2 SMNVEV (reference sequence). V was cut by 5 bases and J by 4 bases, with 17 bases left in between. This CDR3 contains 16 residues. The CDR3 reads CASSRYSGVGTGELFF. CDR3 sequence (DNA): TGTGCCAGCAGTCGATATTCCGGGGTTGGCACCGGGGAGCTGTTTTTT.

This clone was counted a few times. The chain links TRBV5-1 to TRBJ1-4; TRBD1 matches 11 bases. Germline CDR1 SGHRS, CDR2 YFSETQ. The CDR3 sequence is 16 residues long. With V trimmed by 0 bases and J by 8 bases, 6 bases remained unmatched. The chain's CDR3 is CASSLGTGGTREKLFF. The CDR3 DNA reads as TGCGCCAGCAGCTTGGGGACAGGGGGCACTCGGGAAAAACTGTTTTTT.

There are a few counts of this clone. This chain uses TRBV19 with TRBJ2-6, with D possibly TRBD2 on 5 matching bases. The CDR3 has 14 residues. The germline CDR1 and CDR2 sequences are LNHDA and SQIVND (reference sequence). V lost 9 bases to trimming and J lost 4 bases, with 13 bases between them. In nucleotides, the CDR3 is TGTGCCAGGGGGAGCCCCTCGGGGGCCAACGTCCTGACTTTC. Protein: CARGSPSGANVLTF.

This chain's CDR3 is CASSNTAGRRRETQYF. The CDR3 region has the DNA TGTGCCAGCAGTAACACTGCCGGACGGAGGAGGGAGACCCAGTACTTC. This sequence joins TRBV28 and TRBJ2-5, with TRBD2 as a possible D gene (5 bases). The CDR3 length is 16 residues. Deletions cut 5 bases from V and 5 bases from J, with 21 bases between. The germline gives CDR1 MDHEN, CDR2 SYDVKM.

V is TRBV28 and J is TRBJ2-3; 7 bases agree with TRBD1. V gave up 5 bases and J gave up 6 bases; unmatched junction bases: 17. The CDR3 length is 17 residues. In germline, CDR1 is MDHEN, CDR2 SYDVKM. The CDR3 spells CASSPFARGGVGDTQYF. DNA of the CDR3: TGTGCCAGCAGTCCCTTTGCGAGAGGGGGCGTCGGTGATACGCAGTATTTT. Full variable domain (rest looked up from reference TRBV28 and TRBJ2-3): DVKVTQSSRYLVKRTGEKVFLECVQDMDHENMFWYRQDPGLGLRLIYFSYDVKMKEKGDIPEGYSVSREKKERFSLILESASTNQTSMYLCASSPFARGGVGDTQYFGPGTRLTVL.

The chain is built from TRBV27 and TRBJ2-7; 9 bases agree with TRBD1. Per germline, CDR1 MNHEY and CDR2 SMNVEV (reference sequence). The CDR3 loop spans 15 amino acids. The V segment lost 2 bases and the J segment 4 bases; nucleotides outside the gene matches: 6. CDR3 amino acids: CASSLIRGQGYEQYF. The CDR3 DNA is TGTGCCAGCAGTTTAATCCGAGGACAGGGGTACGAGCAGTACTTC.